The T cell receptor (beta chain) described here comes from a study of CD8+CD57+ T cells in acquired aplastic anemia. On the study more broadly: Each DNA sample taken from sorted CD4+ and CD8+ cells came to approximately 3.2 ug on average.

The sequenced patients had an expansion of CD8+CD57+ cells seen by flow cytometry. Blood was sampled before the patients had received any therapy. Findings and limits, study-wide: It was found that nearly 30 CD8+ CDR3 sequences were shared between patients and controls. Patients were compared with controls for CD8+ Simpson's diversity, and no significant difference emerged.

To note about this clonotype: Its antigen remains unknown.

Germline CDR1 reads LGHNA; CDR2 reads YSLEER. CDR3 size: 19 residues. The J segment lost 4 bases and the V segment lost 4 bases, leaving 17 bases of the junction unmatched. Both TCR beta VDJ combination and CDR3 sequence profiling were carried out. Genomic DNA was the template for this profiling. MiXCR was run by TCRdb on the reads, yielding one entry per CDR3 protein. Here the sample spans about 160,000 distinct CDR3 sequences, 71% being singletons. The sample consisted of sorted CD4+, CD8+, or CD8+CD57+ T cells (not recorded which) from PBMCs. The chain carries TRBV4-3 and TRBJ2-5, with 11 bases identical to TRBD2. This clonotype was obtained from a human donor with aplastic anemia. The CDR3 bases are TGCGCCAGCAGCCGACTCCTCCAGCAGACTAGCGGGGCGTCAGAGACCCAGTACTTC. As protein: CASSRLLQQTSGASETQYF.